The clone carrying this TCR beta chain was seen at least ten times. Its specificity is unknown. Looked up from germline, CDR1 is MGHRA and CDR2 is YSYEKL. The CDR3 length is 14 residues. Germline trimming cut 2 bases from V and 4 bases from J; bases unmatched to any gene: 3. Profiles of TCR beta VDJ and CDR3 were generated from a genomic DNA template. TCRdb reprocessed the reads with MiXCR, giving one entry per CDR3 protein. The repertoire has approximately 180,000 distinct CDR3 sequences, around 60% of them found once; the top ten carry roughly 42%. This sample is drawn from a study of CD8+CD57+ T cells in acquired aplastic anemia. Study summary: Sorted CD4+ and CD8+ cells yielded about 3 ug of DNA on average. Regarding the study as a whole: Overlapping CD8+ CDR3 repertoires of patients and controls contained roughly 29 shared sequences.

Flow cytometry had shown expanded CD8+CD57+ cells in the patients chosen for sequencing. Severe acquired aplastic anemia was present in all patients. Patients were therapy-naive when their blood was sampled. This clonotype originated in a human donor with aplastic anemia. The rearrangement uses TRBV4-1 and TRBJ1-1; 8 nucleotides match TRBD1. The sample comprised sorted CD4+, CD8+, or CD8+CD57+ T cells (not recorded which) from PBMCs. CDR3 in DNA: TGCGCCAGCAGCCAATATCAGGGGGCCACTGAAGCTTTCTTT. This translates into CASSQYQGATEAFF.